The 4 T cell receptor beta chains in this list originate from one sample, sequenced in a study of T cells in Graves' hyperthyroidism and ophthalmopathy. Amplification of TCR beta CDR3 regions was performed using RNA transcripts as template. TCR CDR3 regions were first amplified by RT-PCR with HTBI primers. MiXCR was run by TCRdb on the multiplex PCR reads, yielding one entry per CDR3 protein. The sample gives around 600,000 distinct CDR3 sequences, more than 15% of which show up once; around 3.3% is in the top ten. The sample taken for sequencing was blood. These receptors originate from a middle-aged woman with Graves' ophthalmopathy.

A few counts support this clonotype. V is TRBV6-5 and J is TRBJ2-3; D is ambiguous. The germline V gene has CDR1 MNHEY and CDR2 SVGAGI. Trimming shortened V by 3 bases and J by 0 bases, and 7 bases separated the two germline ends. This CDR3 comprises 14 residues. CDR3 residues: CASSYSLSTDTQYF. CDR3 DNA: TGTGCCAGCAGTTATAGTCTGAGCACAGATACGCAGTATTTT.

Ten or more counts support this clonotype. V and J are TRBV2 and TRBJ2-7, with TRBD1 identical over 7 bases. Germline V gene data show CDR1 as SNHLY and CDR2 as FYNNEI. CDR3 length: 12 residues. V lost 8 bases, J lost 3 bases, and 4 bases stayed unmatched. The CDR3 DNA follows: TGTGCCAGCGCTACAGGGGACTACGAGCAGTACTTC. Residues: CASATGDYEQYF.

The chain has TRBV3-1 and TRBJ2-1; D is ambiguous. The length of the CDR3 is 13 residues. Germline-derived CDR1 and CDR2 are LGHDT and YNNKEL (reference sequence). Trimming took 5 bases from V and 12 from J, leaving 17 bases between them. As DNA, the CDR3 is TGTGCCAGCAGCATAACCGACGAAGGTGTGCAGTTCTTC. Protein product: CASSITDEGVQFF.

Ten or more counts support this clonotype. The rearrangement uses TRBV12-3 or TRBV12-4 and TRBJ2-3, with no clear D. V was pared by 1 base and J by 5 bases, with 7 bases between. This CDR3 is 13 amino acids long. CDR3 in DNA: TGTGCCAGCAGTTTAGTCGCAGAAGATACGCAGTATTTT. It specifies CASSLVAEDTQYF.